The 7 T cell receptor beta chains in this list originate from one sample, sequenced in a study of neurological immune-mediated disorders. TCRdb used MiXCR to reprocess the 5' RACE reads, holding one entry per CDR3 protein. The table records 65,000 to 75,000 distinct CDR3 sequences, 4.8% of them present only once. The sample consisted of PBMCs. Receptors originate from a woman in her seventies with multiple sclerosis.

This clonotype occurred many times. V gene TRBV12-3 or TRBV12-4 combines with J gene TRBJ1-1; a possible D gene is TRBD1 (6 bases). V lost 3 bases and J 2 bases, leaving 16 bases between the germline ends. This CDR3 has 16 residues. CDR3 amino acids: CASSFRTVPPNTEAFF. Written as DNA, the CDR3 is TGTGCCAGCAGTTTTAGGACAGTCCCGCCAAACACTGAAGCTTTCTTT.

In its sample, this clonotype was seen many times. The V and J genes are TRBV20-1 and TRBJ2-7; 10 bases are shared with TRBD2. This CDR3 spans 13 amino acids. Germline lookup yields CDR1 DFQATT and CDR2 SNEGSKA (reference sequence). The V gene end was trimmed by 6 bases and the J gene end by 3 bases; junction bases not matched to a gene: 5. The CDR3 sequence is CSAGGTSDYEQYF. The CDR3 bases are TGCAGTGCCGGTGGGACTAGCGACTACGAGCAGTACTTC.

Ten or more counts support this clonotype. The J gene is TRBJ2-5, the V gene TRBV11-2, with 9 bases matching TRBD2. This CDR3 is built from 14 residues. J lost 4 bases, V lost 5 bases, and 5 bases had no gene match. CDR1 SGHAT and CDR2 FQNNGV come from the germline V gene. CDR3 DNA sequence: TGTGCCAGCAGCCGGACTAGCGAACGAGAGACCCAGTACTTC. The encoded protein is CASSRTSERETQYF. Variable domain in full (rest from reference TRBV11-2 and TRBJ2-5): EAGVAQSPRYKIIEKRQSVAFWCNPISGHATLYWYQQILGQGPKLLIQFQNNGVVDDSQLPKDRFSAERLKGVDSTLKIQPAKLEDSAVYLCASSRTSERETQYFGPGTRLLVL.

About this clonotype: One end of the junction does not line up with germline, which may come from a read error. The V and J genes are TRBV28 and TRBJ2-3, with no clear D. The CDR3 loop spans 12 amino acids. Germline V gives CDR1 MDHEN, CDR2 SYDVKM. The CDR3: CDSSMRTDTQYF. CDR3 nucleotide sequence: TGTGACAGCTCCATGAGGACAGATACGCAGTATTTT.

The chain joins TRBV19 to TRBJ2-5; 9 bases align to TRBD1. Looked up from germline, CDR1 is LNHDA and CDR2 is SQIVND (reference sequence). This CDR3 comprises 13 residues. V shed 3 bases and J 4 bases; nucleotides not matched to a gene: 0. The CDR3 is CASSMTGGETQYF. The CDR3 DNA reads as TGTGCCAGTAGTATGACAGGGGGAGAGACCCAGTACTTC.

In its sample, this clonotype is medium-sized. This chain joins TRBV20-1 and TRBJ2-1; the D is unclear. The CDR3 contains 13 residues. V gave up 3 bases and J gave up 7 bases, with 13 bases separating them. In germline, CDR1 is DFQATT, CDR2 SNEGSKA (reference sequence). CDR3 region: CSASPGLGNEQFF. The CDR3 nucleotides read TGCAGTGCTAGCCCAGGATTAGGGAATGAGCAGTTCTTC.

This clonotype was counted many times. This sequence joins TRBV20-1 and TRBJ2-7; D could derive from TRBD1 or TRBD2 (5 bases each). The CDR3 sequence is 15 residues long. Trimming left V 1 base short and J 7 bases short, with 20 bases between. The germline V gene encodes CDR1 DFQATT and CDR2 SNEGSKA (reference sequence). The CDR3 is CSARVVPGTPQEQYF. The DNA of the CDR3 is TGCAGTGCTAGAGTCGTTCCCGGGACCCCCCAGGAGCAGTACTTC.